This is a list of T cell receptor beta chains from one sample in a study of PD-L1 blockade in urothelial cancer. Measured with immunoSEQ multiplex PCR; TCRdb has only the in-frame clones, and not every one. The repertoire has about 84,000 clones, 82% of them found once; the top ten carry 8% to 9.5%. The specimen comprised PBMCs, sampled around atezolizumab (anti-PD-L1) treatment. All receptors come from a man between 70 and 80 years old with urothelial cancer. The CDR3 runs from the conserved cysteine through the conserved F or W. D genes are given only for firm matches. Some rows have no size entry. The others give once, few or many, or a class for an expanded clone.

v_call	d_call	j_call	clone_size	cdr3_nt	cdr3_aa
TRBV9	TRBD1	TRBJ1-1	-	TGTGCCAGCAGCTTTACAGGGGAGCGCACTGAAGCTTTCTTT	CASSFTGERTEAFF
TRBV15	-	TRBJ1-2	-	TGTGCCACCAGCGTCACAGGGAACTATGGCTACACCTTC	CATSVTGNYGYTF
TRBV10-3	TRBD2	TRBJ2-7	-	TGTGCCATCCTGCGGGGGGGGGCCTACGAGCAGTACTTC	CAILRGGAYEQYF
TRBV5-1	TRBD1	TRBJ2-5	-	TGCGCCAGCAGCATTGGACCGGGACAGGGGTTTGCCCAGTACTTC	CASSIGPGQGFAQYF
TRBV7-8	TRBD2	TRBJ2-1	-	TGTGCCAGCATATTAAGCGGGAGGTCCGACAATGAGCAGTTCTTC	CASILSGRSDNEQFF
TRBV11-3	TRBD1	TRBJ2-1	-	TGTGCCAGCAGCCCCCGGGACAGAGGAGGCCACAATGAGCAGTTCTTC	CASSPRDRGGHNEQFF
TRBV4-1	-	TRBJ1-1	once	TGCGCCAGCAGCCAAGATATAGGCCAGGGATGGACTGAAGCTTTCTTT	CASSQDIGQGWTEAFF
TRBV11-2	-	TRBJ1-2	-	TGTGCCAGCAGCTTGGACGGTTCCGGGAAGGATTTC	CASSLDGSGKDF
TRBV10-2	TRBD1	TRBJ2-7	many	TGCGCCAGCAGTGGACAGGGCCCCTACGAGCAGTACTTC	CASSGQGPYEQYF
TRBV18	-	TRBJ1-1	-	TGTGCCAGCTCACCAAACAGGGTAGACACTGAAGCTTTCTTT	CASSPNRVDTEAFF
TRBV27	TRBD2	TRBJ2-1	-	TGTGCCAGCAGTTTAGAGTCTAGCGGGGGGGATGAGCAGTTCTTC	CASSLESSGGDEQFF
TRBV7-2	TRBD1	TRBJ2-7	few	TGTGCCAGCAGCCCAGGGGGCAGGGGGGACGAGCAGTACTTC	CASSPGGRGDEQYF
TRBV5-1	TRBD1	TRBJ2-7	-	TGCGCCAGCAGCCTAACCGGGACAGGGGGCCACGAGCAGTACTTC	CASSLTGTGGHEQYF
TRBV7-8	-	TRBJ2-1	once	TGTGCCAGCGTAAGTCGGAGAAGTAGGTACAATGAGCAGTTCTTC	CASVSRRSRYNEQFF
TRBV27	-	TRBJ1-5	-	TGTGCCAGCAGCCCCAGGGCAGGGGGCAATCAGCCCCAGCATTTT	CASSPRAGGNQPQHF
TRBV14	-	TRBJ2-3	-	TGTGCCAGCAGCCAAGTACAGGGATATACGCAGTATTTT	CASSQVQGYTQYF
TRBV19	-	TRBJ1-5	-	TGTGCCAGTAGTAGGGGGAGGGCCCAGCCCCAGCATTTT	CASSRGRAQPQHF
TRBV5-1	-	TRBJ2-2	once	TGCGCCAGCAGAGGTTTATTGCGACAGTCCACCGGGGAGCTGTTTTTT	CASRGLLRQSTGELFF
TRBV30	TRBD1	TRBJ1-3	few	TGTGCCTGGGGGACAGGGAGAAACACCATATATTTT	CAWGTGRNTIYF
TRBV4-1	TRBD1	TRBJ2-1	-	TGCGCCAGCAGCCAAGATCCGGGACAGGGTAAGCAGTTCTTC	CASSQDPGQGKQFF
TRBV13	TRBD1	TRBJ1-1	once	TGTGCCAGCAGGCTCAACAGGGGCGCAAACACTGAAGCTTTCTTT	CASRLNRGANTEAFF
TRBV6-1	TRBD2	TRBJ2-2	-	TGTGCCAGCAGTGAGAGGACTAGCGGAAATCCCCCCGGGGAGCTGTTTTTT	CASSERTSGNPPGELFF
TRBV11-2	-	TRBJ2-5	few	TGTGCCAGCAGCTTGGTAGGCAGGGGACAAGAGACCCAGTACTTC	CASSLVGRGQETQYF
TRBV5-1	-	TRBJ2-7	-	TGCGCCAGCCGGCCTGGAGGGGGCCCCTACGAGCAGTACTTC	CASRPGGGPYEQYF
TRBV29-1	-	TRBJ2-7	-	TGCAGCGTTCATCCTGACAGCAACTACGAGCAGTACTTC	CSVHPDSNYEQYF
TRBV5-1	TRBD2	TRBJ2-1	-	TGCGCCAGCCTTGGGACTAGCGGGGGGAGGGACGAGTTCTTC	CASLGTSGGRDEFF
TRBV15	-	TRBJ2-1	-	TGTGCCACCAGCAGAGGAGGCCTGGATGAGCAGTTCTTC	CATSRGGLDEQFF
TRBV28	-	TRBJ1-2	-	TGTGCCAGCAGTTCCGCACAGGGTACTGGAGGCTACACCTTC	CASSSAQGTGGYTF
TRBV19	-	TRBJ1-1	-	TGTGCCAGTAGTAGGACCGATTTAAACAGGGAAGCTTTCTTT	CASSRTDLNREAFF
TRBV5-1	-	TRBJ2-4	-	TGCGCCAGCAGCTTGGGGGAGCCAAACATTCAGTACTTC	CASSLGEPNIQYF
TRBV7-8	-	TRBJ2-7	-	TGTGCCAGCAGCCCTACCTACGAGCAGTACTTC	CASSPTYEQYF
TRBV5-1	TRBD2	TRBJ2-1	-	TGCGCCAGCAGCTTCCCCGGGACTAGCGGGGGGCCCTTCGACAATGAGCAGTTCTTC	CASSFPGTSGGPFDNEQFF
TRBV5-4	-	TRBJ1-1	-	TGTGCCAGCAGCCGCCGGGAAGCCCATGAAGCTTTCTTT	CASSRREAHEAFF
TRBV19	-	TRBJ1-1	-	TGTGCCAGTAGTGCCCAGGGTTCCCTGGGAACTGAAGCTTTCTTT	CASSAQGSLGTEAFF
TRBV28	-	TRBJ1-1	once	TGTGCCAGCAGCGGACACATGAACACTGAAGCTTTCTTT	CASSGHMNTEAFF
TRBV7-6	-	TRBJ1-3	-	TGTGCCAGCAGCTTAGAGGGGAATGGAAACACCATATATTTT	CASSLEGNGNTIYF